The source of this T cell receptor beta chain is a study of PD-1 blockade in mismatch repair-deficient tumors. Mismatch repair deficiency was confirmed in all patients, by PCR or immunohistochemistry. TCRs were sequenced from a few patients responding to pembrolizumab. This clone is a singleton in its sample. Other DNA sequences in this sample translate to the same CDR3. Trimming left V 5 bases short and J 0 bases short, with 8 bases between. CDR1 is MNHEY, CDR2 SMNVEV, per germline (reference sequence). CDR3 length: 14 residues. Here immunoSEQ multiplex PCR was the method, and the copy in TCRdb shows in-frame clones only, minus some. The sample shows tens of thousands of clones, 78% of them seen only once.

This clonotype was obtained from an adult with mismatch repair-deficient cancer. The gene calls are TRBV27 and TRBJ2-1; the D gene is possibly TRBD2 (6 bases). The material sequenced was peripheral blood, taken 2 weeks after starting pembrolizumab. CDR3 loop: CASSAGSSYNEQFF. The CDR3 nucleotides are TGTGCCAGCAGTGCGGGAAGCTCCTACAATGAGCAGTTCTTC.